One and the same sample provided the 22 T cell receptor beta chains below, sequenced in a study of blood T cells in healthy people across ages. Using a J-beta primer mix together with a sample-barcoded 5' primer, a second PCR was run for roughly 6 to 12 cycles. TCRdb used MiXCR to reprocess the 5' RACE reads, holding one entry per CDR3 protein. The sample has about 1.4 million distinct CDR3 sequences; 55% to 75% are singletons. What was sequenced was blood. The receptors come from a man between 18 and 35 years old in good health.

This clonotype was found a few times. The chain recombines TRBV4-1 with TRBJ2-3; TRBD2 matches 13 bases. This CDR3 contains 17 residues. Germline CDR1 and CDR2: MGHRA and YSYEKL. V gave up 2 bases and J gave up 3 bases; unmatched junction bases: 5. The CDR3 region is CASSQSGLAGMTDTQYF. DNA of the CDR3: TGCGCCAGCAGCCAATCGGGACTAGCGGGAATGACAGATACGCAGTATTTT.

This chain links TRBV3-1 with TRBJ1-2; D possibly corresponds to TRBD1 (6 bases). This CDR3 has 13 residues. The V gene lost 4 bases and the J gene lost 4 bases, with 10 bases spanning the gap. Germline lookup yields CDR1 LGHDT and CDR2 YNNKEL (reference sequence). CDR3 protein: CASSPHRVYGYTF. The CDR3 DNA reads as TGTGCCAGCAGCCCCCACAGGGTCTATGGCTACACCTTC.

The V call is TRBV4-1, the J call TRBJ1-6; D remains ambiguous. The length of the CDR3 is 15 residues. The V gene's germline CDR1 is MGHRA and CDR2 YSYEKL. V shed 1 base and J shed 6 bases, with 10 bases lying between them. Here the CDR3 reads CASSQGERVNSPLHF. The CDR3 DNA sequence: TGCGCCAGCAGCCAAGGGGAGAGGGTTAATTCACCCCTCCACTTT.

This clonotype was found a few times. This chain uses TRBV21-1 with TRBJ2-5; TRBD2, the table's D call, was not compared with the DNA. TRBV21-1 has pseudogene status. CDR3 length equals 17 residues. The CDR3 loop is CASSKREREREKETQYF. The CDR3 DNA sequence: TGTGCCAGCAGCAAAAGAGAGCGGGAGAGGGAGAAAGAGACCCAGTACTTC.

CDR3 DNA: TGTGCCAGCGCTAGCGGGGGGGTGGAGACCCAGTACTTC. Protein product: CASASGGVETQYF. The chain has TRBV6-2 or TRBV6-3 and TRBJ2-5; TRBD2 matches 12 bases. Germline trimming cut 8 bases from V and 5 bases from J; bases unmatched to any gene: 3. The CDR3 has 13 amino acids. CDR1 and CDR2 (germline): MNHEY, SVGEGT.

CDR3 nucleotide sequence: TGTGCCAGCAGCCAAGAGGTCAACAGGGCGAACACTGAAGCTTTCTTT. Its translation: CASSQEVNRANTEAFF. The gene calls are TRBV4-2 and TRBJ1-1; D possibly corresponds to TRBD1 (6 bases). The germline gives CDR1 LGHNA, CDR2 YNFKEQ. The V and J ends lost 0 bases and 1 base respectively, with 12 bases between them. The CDR3 spans 16 residues.

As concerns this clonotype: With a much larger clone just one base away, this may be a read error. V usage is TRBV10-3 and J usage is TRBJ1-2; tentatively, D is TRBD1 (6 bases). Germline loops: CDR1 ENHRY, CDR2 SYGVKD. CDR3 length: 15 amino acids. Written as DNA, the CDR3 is TGTGCCACCAGTGATCAGAGGGGGGGCACCTATGGCTACACCTTC. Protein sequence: CATSDQRGGTYGYTF.

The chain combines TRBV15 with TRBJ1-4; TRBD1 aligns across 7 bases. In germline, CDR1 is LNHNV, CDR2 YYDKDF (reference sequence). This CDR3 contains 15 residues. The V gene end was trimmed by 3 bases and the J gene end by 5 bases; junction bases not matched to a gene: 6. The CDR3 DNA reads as TGTGCCACCAGCAGCCCCGGGACAGCGAATGAAAAACTGTTTTTT. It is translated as CATSSPGTANEKLFF.

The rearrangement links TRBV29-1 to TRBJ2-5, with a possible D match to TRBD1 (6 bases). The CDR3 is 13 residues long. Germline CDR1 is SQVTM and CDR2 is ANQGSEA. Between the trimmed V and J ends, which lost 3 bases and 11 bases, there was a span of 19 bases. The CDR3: CSVDWQGHDEQYF. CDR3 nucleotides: TGCAGCGTTGATTGGCAGGGGCACGATGAGCAGTACTTC.

The CDR3 region has the DNA TGTGCCACTGGCGGGCGATTTTTATCCGGGGAGCTGTTTTTT. Translated: CATGGRFLSGELFF. This chain joins TRBV28 and TRBJ2-2; D possibly corresponds to TRBD2 (5 bases). From germline, CDR1 is MDHEN and CDR2 SYDVKM. The CDR3 loop spans 14 amino acids. The V and J ends lost 10 bases and 6 bases respectively, with 18 bases between them.

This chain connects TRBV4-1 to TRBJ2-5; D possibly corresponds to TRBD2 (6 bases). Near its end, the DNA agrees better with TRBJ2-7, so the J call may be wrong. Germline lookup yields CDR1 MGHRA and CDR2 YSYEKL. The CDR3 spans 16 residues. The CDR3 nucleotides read TGCGCCAGCAGCCAAGAAGAAATAGCGGTAACCTACGAGCAGTACTTC. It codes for CASSQEEIAVTYEQYF.

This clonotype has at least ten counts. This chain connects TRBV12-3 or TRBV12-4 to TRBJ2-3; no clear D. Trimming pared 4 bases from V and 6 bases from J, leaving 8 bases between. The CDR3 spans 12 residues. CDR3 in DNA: TGTGCCAGCAGTTCCCTGGTGGATACGCAGTATTTT. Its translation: CASSSLVDTQYF.

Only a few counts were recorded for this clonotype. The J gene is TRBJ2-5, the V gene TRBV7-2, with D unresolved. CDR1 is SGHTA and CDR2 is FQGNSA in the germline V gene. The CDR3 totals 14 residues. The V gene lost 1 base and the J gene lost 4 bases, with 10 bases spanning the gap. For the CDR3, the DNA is TGTGCCAGCAGCTTAGTTTCAGCCCGAGAGACCCAGTACTTC. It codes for CASSLVSARETQYF.

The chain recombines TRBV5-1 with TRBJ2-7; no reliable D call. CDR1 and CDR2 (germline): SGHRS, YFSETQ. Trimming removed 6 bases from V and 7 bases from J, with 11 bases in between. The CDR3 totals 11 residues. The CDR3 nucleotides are TGCGCCAGCACCCTAAAGGAAGAGCAGTACTTC. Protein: CASTLKEEQYF.

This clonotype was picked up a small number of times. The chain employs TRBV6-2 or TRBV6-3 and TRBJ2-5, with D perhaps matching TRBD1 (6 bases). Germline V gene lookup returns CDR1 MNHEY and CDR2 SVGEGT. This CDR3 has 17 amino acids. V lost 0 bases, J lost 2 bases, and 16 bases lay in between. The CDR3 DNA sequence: TGTGCCAGCAGTTACTCGATCACGTCGGGACAACAAGAGACCCAGTACTTC. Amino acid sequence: CASSYSITSGQQETQYF.

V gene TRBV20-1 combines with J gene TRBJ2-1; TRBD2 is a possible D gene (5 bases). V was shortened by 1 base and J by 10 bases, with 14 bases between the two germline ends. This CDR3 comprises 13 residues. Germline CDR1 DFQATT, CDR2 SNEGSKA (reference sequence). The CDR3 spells CSARGGPSGEQFF. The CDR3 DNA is TGCAGTGCTAGAGGCGGACCGAGCGGCGAGCAGTTCTTC.

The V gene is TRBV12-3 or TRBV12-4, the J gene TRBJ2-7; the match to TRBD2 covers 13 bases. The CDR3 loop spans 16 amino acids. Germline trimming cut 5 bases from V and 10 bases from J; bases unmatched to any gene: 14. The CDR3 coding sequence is TGTGCCAGCAGTATAGGACTAGCGGGAGCGGCAGATACCCAGTACTTC. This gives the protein CASSIGLAGAADTQYF.

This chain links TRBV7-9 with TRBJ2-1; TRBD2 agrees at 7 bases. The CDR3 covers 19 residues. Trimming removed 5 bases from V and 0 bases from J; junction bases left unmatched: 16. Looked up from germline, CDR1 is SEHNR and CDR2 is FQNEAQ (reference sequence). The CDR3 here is CASSHYQAGGISSYNEQFF. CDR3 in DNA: TGTGCCAGCAGCCATTACCAGGCCGGGGGGATTAGCTCCTACAATGAGCAGTTCTTC.

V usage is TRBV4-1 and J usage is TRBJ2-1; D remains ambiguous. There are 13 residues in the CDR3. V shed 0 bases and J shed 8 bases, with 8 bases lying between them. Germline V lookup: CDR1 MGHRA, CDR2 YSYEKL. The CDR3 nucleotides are TGCGCCAGCAGCCAAGACATCTGGGATGAGCAGTTCTTC. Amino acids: CASSQDIWDEQFF.

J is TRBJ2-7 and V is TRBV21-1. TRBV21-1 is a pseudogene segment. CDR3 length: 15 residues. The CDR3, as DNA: TGTGCCAGCAGAGGAACCACCTATTCCTACAATGAGCAGTACTTC. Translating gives CASRGTTYSYNEQYF.

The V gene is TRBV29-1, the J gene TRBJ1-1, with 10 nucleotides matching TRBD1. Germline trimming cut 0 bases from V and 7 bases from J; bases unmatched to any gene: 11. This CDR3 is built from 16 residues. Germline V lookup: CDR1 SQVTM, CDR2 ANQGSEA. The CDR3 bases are TGCAGCGTTGAAGACCCCCTGACAGGGGGCGATGGTGAAGCTTTCTTT. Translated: CSVEDPLTGGDGEAFF.

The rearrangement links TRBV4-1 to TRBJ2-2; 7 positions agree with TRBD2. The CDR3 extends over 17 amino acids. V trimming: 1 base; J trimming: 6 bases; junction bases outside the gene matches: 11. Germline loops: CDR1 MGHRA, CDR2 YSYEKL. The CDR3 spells CASSQGFLAVDSGELFF. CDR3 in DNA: TGCGCCAGCAGCCAAGGGTTTCTAGCGGTAGATTCCGGGGAGCTGTTTTTT.